This T cell receptor beta chain was captured by sequencing in a study of cytomegalovirus exposure and HLA in healthy donors (dated by TCRdb to 2015 to 2018). For the wider study: An earlier analysis of 587 of the donors reported approximately 260 Gb of sequence data and 90 million to 120 million unique TCR beta sequences obtained from around 180 million T cells. About five DR-DQ haplotypes were treated as single units for association and clustering because of strong linkage in the cohort. The study aimed to test whether signatures of past pathogen exposure could be identified by cataloging public T cell receptors. Rather than drawing on any new phenotypic data, the later analysis identified candidate immune exposures from TCR beta sequences and the way those sequences occurred across donors. Among roughly 400 genotyped donors of the cohort, an average of around 240,000 unique TCR beta nucleotide sequences was sequenced per donor, of which about 20% were non-productive. Alongside the repertoire data, information on donor age, sex, ethnicity and CMV serostatus was compiled. Using immunosequencing, the study profiled T cell repertoires from fewer than 700 subjects and related those repertoires to cytomegalovirus serostatus. To decide whether each TCR beta V gene segment behaved as functional or pseudogenic, an earlier analysis of 587 of the donors relied on high-throughput TCR beta sequencing. Besides the first cohort of hundreds of subjects, a separate validation cohort made up of over 100 different subjects was used. In a later genetic analysis, genome-wide SNP genotypes for about three fifths of the 666 donors were used, and that subset was treated as a discovery cohort. The study combined high-throughput TCR immunosequencing, statistical association of individual TCRs with disease status, and machine learning to predict cytomegalovirus infection status. Every discovery cohort repertoire had been produced on one sequencing platform. Approximately 300 gigabases of sequencing data and around 80 million unique TCR sequences made up an early release that covered nearly 650 HLA-typed donors. Typing coverage varied by locus: about 620-630 donors for A, B, C, DRB1 and DQB1; 500 to 550 for DQA1; more than 600 for DPA1; around 450 for DPB1. A later analysis re-analyzed previously published TCR beta repertoires from several hundred donors and added high-resolution HLA genotyping to study TCR occurrence patterns. Both class I and class II loci were covered by HLA typing, at four-digit resolution. Among the approximately 400 genotyped donors, around 79% belonged to the genetic ancestry cluster associated with self-reported Caucasian donors.

General study outcomes and caveats: A further reported finding was that TCR beta sequences accurately predicted the HLA-A and HLA-B alleles for most subjects in the first cohort. A later genetic analysis reported fewer N-insertions in productive TCRs among donors in an Asian-associated ancestry cluster than the roughly 620-donor mean. In a later analysis, most CMV-associated TCR beta chains were found to appear HLA-restricted, with HLA associations seemingly driven largely by CMV exposure. V-gene and J-gene trimming of TCR beta chains was associated with a missense DCLRE1C variant in a later genetic analysis, and the association was replicated in an independent cohort. It was suggested by the authors that the approach could potentially be generalized to other disease states and immunological phenotypes. A group of highly shared sequence variants was considered likely to be a technical artifact of the sequencing pipeline. Because HLA typing was unavailable for some donors at each locus, only the typed subset was used in association tests. Strong co-occurrence of HLA alleles, especially DR and DQ, made assigning TCR associations to individual alleles difficult. In vitro tests confirmed that a few of the cytomegalovirus-associated TCR beta chains recognize cytomegalovirus antigens. Compared with equally common non-associated chains, HLA-associated TCR beta chains in a later analysis were more clonally expanded and had lower generation probabilities. Specific HLA alleles were associated with around 18,000 TCR beta sequences at a false discovery rate of 0.05 in a later analysis. Because counts were too low, 15 to 20 rarely observed V segments, including chromosome 9 orphons, were excluded from the earlier analysis of under 650 of the donors. A total of 150 or so TCR beta chains were listed by the study as associated with cytomegalovirus. Broadly in line with IMGT annotations, most TCR beta V segments showed up in productive rearrangements about 87% or about 30% of the time in an earlier analysis of several hundred of the donors. According to a later analysis, parvovirus B19, influenza, CMV and Epstein-Barr virus appeared linked to several top co-occurrence clusters. Immune exposure information for the cohort was limited to CMV serostatus. Some IMGT-functional V segments, including TRBV6-2 and TRBV6-3, could not be distinguished by the 87-base-pair reads and were therefore excluded. A later analysis found that TCR association rates varied across HLA loci, with DRB1 alleles showing the most associated TCRs and HLA-C alleles the fewest. Most TCR sequences were observed very rarely across donors, whereas some public TCRs were present in many individuals. Linkage disequilibrium might explain the correlated functional status among segregating V segments, but an unknown experimental factor could not be excluded. Only TCR beta chains were sequenced in this cohort, and the absence of alpha or paired-chain data limited detectable features. Sequencing depth was assumed to be roughly uniform across donors in the presence/absence analyses, though that assumption may not hold. Cytomegalovirus status was reported to be diagnosed by the classifier with high specificity and sensitivity in both the original and validation cohorts.

On this clone: There is no known antigen for this receptor.

The cohort consisted of 650 to 700 healthy bone marrow donors. At the time of sampling, every cohort member was nominally healthy, though immune exposures that went unrecorded were likely present. The donor was CMV seronegative and was included in the group of a few hundred seronegative cohort members. A peripheral blood sample was provided by each donor, and peripheral blood mononuclear cells were used for TCR beta sequencing. The Qiagen DNeasy Blood Extraction Kit was used to extract genomic DNA from the blood cell samples. Here V drops 5 bases and J drops 7 bases, and the junction holds 5 bases not matched to any gene. Via the germline V gene (reference sequence), CDR1 is PRHDT and CDR2 FYEKMQ. The CDR3 spans 14 residues, from the cysteine through the phenylalanine. Only the CDR3 DNA is retained, 42 bases long and in frame from the first base. Receptors were amplified or captured by the immunoSEQ multiplex PCR assay. A mixture of 60 forward primers for TCR Vbeta segments and 13 reverse primers for TCR Jbeta segments was used in the multiplex PCR. Amplification of the CDR3 region of rearranged TCR beta genes was performed with a multiplex PCR assay on genomic DNA. The amplified TCR beta libraries were sequenced on the Illumina HiSeq System as 87-base-pair reads. As for the authors' bioinformatics: A later analysis tallied some 79 million unique TCR beta chains across the 700 or so repertoires, and approximately 12 million of those chains were shared by two or more donors. To remove PCR and sequencing errors, raw reads were error-corrected and collapsed into unique sequences using a nearest-neighbor algorithm that merged closely related sequences. Alignment of CDR3 sequences to IMGT reference sequences was used to assign V, D and J gene segments. For a sequence to be retained, a match of at least six nucleotides was required to both a V gene segment and a J gene segment. Rearrangements were called productive when the CDR3 lacked stop codons and stayed in frame with V and J; all others were non-productive. CDR3 was defined by IMGT convention, running from the second conserved V-encoded cysteine to the conserved J-encoded phenylalanine. The earlier analysis of about 570 of the donors excluded any sequence lacking an unambiguous match to a single V gene segment. An earlier analysis of 450 to 650 of the donors called V segments functional above 56.7% productive rearrangements and segregating when the between-donor standard deviation exceeded 5%. A statistical classification framework was built for diagnosing cytomegalovirus status from the catalog of TCR beta chain sequences. V and J gene assignment, in a later analysis, came from comparing TCR nucleotide sequences with IMGT/GENE-DB human TR gene sequences. In a later analysis, CDR3 sequences and most-parsimonious VDJ recombination scenarios were assigned using the TCRdist pipeline. A later analysis defined each TCR beta chain by its CDR3 amino acid sequence plus V-gene family, and excluded reads lacking a unique V-gene family. As a way to deal with suspected cross-contamination and a sequencing artifact, a later analysis dropped approximately 570 nucleotide sequences that were highly shared and had low generation probability. For each public chain, a later analysis derived a clonal expansion index from normalized ranks of inferred template counts within each repertoire. Generation probabilities in a later analysis came from a VDJ recombination model fitted to out-of-frame rearrangements, and those results were checked against IGoR. In a later analysis, TCR-TCR, TCR-HLA and TCR-CMV co-occurrence was scored with hypergeometric tests, and a repertoire-size bias correction was applied to TCR pairs. False discovery rates were estimated in a later analysis by permuting HLA or CMV assignments 20 times. A later analysis grouped co-occurring TCRs with DBSCAN, adding TCRdist sequence similarity when clustering within HLA-allele-positive subsets. For co-occurrence clustering, repertoires with fewer than 30,000 or more than 120,000 public chains were excluded, along with about five repertoires with anomalous nucleotide sharing. TCRdb took this table from immuneACCESS and kept in-frame rearrangements with V and J called. Such tables lack part of the clones; where checked against another copy, unresolved V genes explain under half of the gap, and the rest is unexplained. V and J calls and clone size are those listed in that table; D and trimming were worked out from the DNA. The table for this sample shows 130,000 or so clones. About 2.2% of the sample lies in the top ten.

The sequenced sample was PBMCs. The chain is encoded by TRBV13 joined to TRBJ2-1; the junction holds 10 bases that match TRBD1. This TCR was recovered from a woman under 30 in good health and CMV-seronegative. In nucleotides, the sequence is TGTGCCAGCAGCCCTCGGACAGGGGGGAATGAGCAGTTCTTC. Translated, it reads CASSPRTGGNEQFF.